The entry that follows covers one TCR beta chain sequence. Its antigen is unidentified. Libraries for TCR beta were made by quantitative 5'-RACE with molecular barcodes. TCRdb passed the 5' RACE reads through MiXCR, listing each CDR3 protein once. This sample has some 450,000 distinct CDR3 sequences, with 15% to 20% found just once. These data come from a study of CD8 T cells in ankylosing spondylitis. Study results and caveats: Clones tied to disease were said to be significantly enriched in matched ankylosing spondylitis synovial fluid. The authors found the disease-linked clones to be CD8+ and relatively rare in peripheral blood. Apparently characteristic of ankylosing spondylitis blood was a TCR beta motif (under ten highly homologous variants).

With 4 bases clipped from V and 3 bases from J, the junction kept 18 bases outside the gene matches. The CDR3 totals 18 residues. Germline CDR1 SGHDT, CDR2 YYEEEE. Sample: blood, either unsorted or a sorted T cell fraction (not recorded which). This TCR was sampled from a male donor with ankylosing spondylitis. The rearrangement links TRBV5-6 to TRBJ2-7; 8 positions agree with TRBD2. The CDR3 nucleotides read TGTGCCAGCAGCCCCGGTGGCCTAGCGGGTGCGGCGTTCTACGAGCAGTACTTC. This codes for CASSPGGLAGAAFYEQYF.